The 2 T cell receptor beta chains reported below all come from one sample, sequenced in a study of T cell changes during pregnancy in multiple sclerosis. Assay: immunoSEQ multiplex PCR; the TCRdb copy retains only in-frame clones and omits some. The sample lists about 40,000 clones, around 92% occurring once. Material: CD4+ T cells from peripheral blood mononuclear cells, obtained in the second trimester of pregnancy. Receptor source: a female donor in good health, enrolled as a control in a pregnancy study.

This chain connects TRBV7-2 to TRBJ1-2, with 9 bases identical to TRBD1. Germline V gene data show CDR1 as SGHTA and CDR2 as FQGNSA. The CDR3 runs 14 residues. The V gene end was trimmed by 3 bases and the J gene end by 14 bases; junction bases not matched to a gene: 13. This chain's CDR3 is CASSFGRTGAPGTF. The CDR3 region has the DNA TGTGCCAGCAGCTTTGGACGGACAGGGGCGCCCGGAACCTTC.

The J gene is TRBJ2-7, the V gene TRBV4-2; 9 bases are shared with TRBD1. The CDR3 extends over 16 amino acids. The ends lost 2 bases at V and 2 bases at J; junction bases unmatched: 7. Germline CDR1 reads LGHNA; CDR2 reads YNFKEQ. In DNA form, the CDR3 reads TGTGCCAGCAGCCAAAGGAGGGACAGGGCAACCTACGAGCAGTACTTC. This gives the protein CASSQRRDRATYEQYF.